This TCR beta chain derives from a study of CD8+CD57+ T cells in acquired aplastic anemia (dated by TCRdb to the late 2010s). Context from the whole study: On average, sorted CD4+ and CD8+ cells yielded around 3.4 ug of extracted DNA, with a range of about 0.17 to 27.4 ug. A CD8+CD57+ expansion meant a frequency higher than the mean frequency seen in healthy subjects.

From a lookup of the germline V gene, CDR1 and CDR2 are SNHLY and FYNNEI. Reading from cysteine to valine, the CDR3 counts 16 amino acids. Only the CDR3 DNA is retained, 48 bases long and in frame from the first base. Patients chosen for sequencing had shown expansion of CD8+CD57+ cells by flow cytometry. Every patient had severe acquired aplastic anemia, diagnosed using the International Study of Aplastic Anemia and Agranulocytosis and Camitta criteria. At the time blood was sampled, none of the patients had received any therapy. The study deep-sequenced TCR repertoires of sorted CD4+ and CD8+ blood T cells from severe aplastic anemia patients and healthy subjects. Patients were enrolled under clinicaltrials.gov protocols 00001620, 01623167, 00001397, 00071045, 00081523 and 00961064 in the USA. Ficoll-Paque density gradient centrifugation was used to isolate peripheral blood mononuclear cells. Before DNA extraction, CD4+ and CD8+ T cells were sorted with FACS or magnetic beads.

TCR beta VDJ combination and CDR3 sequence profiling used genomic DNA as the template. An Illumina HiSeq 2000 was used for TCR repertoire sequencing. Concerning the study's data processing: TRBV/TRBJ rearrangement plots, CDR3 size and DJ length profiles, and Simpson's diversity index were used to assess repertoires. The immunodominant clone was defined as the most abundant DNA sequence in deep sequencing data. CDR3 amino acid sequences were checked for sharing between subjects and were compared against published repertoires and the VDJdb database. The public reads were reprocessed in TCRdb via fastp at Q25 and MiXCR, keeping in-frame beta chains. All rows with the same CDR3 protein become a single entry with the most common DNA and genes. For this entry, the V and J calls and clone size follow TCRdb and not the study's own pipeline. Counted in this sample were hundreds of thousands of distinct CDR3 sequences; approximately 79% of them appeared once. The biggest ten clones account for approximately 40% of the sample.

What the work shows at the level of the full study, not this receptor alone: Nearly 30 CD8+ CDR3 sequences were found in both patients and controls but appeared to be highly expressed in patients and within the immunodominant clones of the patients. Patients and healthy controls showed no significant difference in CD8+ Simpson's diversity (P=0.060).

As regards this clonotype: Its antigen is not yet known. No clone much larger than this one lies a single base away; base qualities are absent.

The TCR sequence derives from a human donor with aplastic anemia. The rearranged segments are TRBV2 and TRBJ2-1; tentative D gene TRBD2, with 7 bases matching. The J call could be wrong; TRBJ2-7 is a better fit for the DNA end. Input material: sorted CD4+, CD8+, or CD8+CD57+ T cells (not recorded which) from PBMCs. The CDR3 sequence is CASRTAGQENLAEQYV. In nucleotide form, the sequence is TGTGCCAGCAGGACAGCGGGACAAGAGAATCTGGCCGAGCAGTACGTC.